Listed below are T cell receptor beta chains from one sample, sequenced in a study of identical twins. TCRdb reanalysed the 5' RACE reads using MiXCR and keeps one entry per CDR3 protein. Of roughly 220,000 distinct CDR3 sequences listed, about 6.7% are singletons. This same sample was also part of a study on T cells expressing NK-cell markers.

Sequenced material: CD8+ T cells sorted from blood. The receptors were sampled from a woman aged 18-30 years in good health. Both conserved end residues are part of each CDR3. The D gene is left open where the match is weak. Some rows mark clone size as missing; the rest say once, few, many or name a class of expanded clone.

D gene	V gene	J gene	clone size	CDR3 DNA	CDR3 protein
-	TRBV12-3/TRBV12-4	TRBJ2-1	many	TGTGCCAGCACCTCTCAAGCGGAAAAGTACAATGAGCAGTTCTTC	CASTSQAEKYNEQFF
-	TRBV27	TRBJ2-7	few	TGTGCCAGCAGCGAGAGCGGACCCCAGGGGGAGCAGTACTTC	CASSESGPQGEQYF
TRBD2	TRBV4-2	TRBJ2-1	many	TGTGCCAGCAGCCTATGGACCGGCGGGGGGTACAATGAGCAGTTCTTC	CASSLWTGGGYNEQFF
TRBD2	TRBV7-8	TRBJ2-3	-	TGTGCCAGCAGCATGACTAGCCGCACAGATACGCAGTATTTT	CASSMTSRTDTQYF
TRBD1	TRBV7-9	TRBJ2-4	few	TGTGCCAGCAGCTTAGGGGCCGGGACAGGCAAAAACATTCAGTACTTC	CASSLGAGTGKNIQYF
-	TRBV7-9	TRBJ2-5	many	TGTGCCAGCAGCTTAGCGCATAGCAGCCAAGAGACCCAGTACTTC	CASSLAHSSQETQYF
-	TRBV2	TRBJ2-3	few	TGTGCCAGCAGGACCGGGACTGGCGCAGATACGCAGTATTTT	CASRTGTGADTQYF
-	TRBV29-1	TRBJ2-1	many	TGCAGCGTTGAACAGGGTCGGGGTGAGCAGTTCTTC	CSVEQGRGEQFF
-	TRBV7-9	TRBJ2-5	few	TGTGCCAGCAGCTCCCGACGGGTGCGGAGGGACGAGACCCAGTACTTC	CASSSRRVRRDETQYF
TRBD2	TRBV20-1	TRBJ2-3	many	TGCAGTGCTAGTACGGGAGGTGTAATCACAGATACGCAGTATTTT	CSASTGGVITDTQYF
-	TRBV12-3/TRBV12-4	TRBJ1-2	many	TGTGCCAGCAGCCAAGGAGGGTACGGCTACACCTTC	CASSQGGYGYTF
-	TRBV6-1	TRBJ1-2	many	TGTGCCAGCAGTAAGGACAGTCCCAACTATGGCTACACCTTC	CASSKDSPNYGYTF
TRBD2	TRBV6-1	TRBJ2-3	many	TGTGCCAGCAGCTCGAGCGGGATTCCGGATACGCAGTATTTT	CASSSSGIPDTQYF
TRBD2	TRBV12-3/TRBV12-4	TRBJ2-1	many	TGTGCCAGCTACGGACTAGCTCGGCATGAGCAGTTCTTC	CASYGLARHEQFF
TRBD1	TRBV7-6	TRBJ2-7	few	TGTGCCAGCAGCTTAGCACAGGGGCGAACCTACGAGCAGTACTTC	CASSLAQGRTYEQYF
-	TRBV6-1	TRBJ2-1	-	TGTGCCAGCAGCGTGGGAAGGGGATCCTACAATGAGCAGTTCTTC	CASSVGRGSYNEQFF
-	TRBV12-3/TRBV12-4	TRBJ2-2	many	TGTGCCAGCAGTTTGGACGGGACCTACACCGGGGAGCTGTTTTTT	CASSLDGTYTGELFF
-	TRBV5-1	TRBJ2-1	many	TGCGCCAGCAGCTTGGAATATGAGCAGTTCTTC	CASSLEYEQFF
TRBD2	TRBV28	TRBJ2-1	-	TGTGCCAGCAGTTTGGGGGGGACCGCCAATGAGCAGTTCTTC	CASSLGGTANEQFF
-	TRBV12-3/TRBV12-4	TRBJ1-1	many	TGTGCCAGCAGAGGGGCCGCCGAAGGAGCTTTCTTT	CASRGAAEGAFF